These 15 T cell receptor beta chains were all obtained from the same sample, sequenced in a study of blood T cells in healthy people across ages. Primers used in a second PCR of roughly 6 to 12 cycles were a sample-barcoded 5' primer and a J-beta primer mix. TCRdb re-derived calls from the 5' RACE reads in MiXCR, one entry per CDR3 protein. The sample consists of nearly 800,000 distinct CDR3 sequences, roughly 25% of them appearing once. These data are also associated with another study on T cells of mothers and their children.

Specimen: blood. The receptors stem from a boy between 10 and 17 years old in good health.

This sequence joins TRBV28 and TRBJ1-2, with D tentatively TRBD1 (5 bases). CDR3 length: 16 amino acids. Trimming removed 4 bases from V and 1 base from J, with 16 bases in between. Looked up from germline, CDR1 is MDHEN and CDR2 is SYDVKM. The CDR3 DNA reads as TGTGCCAGCAGTTCGACCGGGACCGCTTTTAACTATGGCTACACCTTC. Its protein is CASSSTGTAFNYGYTF.

A few counts support this clonotype. The V and J genes are TRBV12-3 or TRBV12-4 and TRBJ2-7; no reliable D call. This CDR3 spans 17 amino acids. V was trimmed by 5 bases and J by 1 base, leaving 21 bases between them. CDR3 amino acids: CASSPRIGSGLSYEQYF. CDR3 coding DNA: TGTGCCAGCAGTCCAAGAATAGGCTCCGGTCTATCCTACGAGCAGTACTTC.

In this sample, this clonotype turned up a few times. The chain couples TRBV6-6 to TRBJ1-4; D may be TRBD1 (6 bases). CDR3 length equals 14 residues. CDR1 MNHNY and CDR2 SVGAGI come from the germline V gene (reference sequence). V lost 4 bases and J 6 bases, leaving 12 bases between the germline ends. The CDR3 protein is CASSSQGKYEKLFF. CDR3 sequence (DNA): TGTGCCAGCAGTTCCCAGGGGAAGTATGAAAAACTGTTTTTT.

J is TRBJ2-3 and V is TRBV18, with 10 bases identical to TRBD1. J lost 5 bases, V lost 4 bases, and 6 bases had no gene match. Germline lookup yields CDR1 KGHSH and CDR2 LQKENI. CDR3 length equals 15 residues. The chain's CDR3 is CASSLFRDRGDTQYF. DNA for the CDR3: TGTGCCAGCTCACTGTTCCGGGACAGGGGAGATACGCAGTATTTT.

This clonotype has a count of ten or more. The rearrangement uses TRBV7-9 and TRBJ2-5; the match to TRBD2 covers 9 bases. Germline CDR1 reads SEHNR; CDR2 reads FQNEAQ (reference sequence). The CDR3 sequence is 16 residues long. J was trimmed by 1 base and V by 1 base; bases with no gene match: 4. The CDR3 bases are TGTGCCAGCAGCTTAGGCCCTAGCGGGACCCAAGAGACCCAGTACTTC. The encoded protein is CASSLGPSGTQETQYF.

V and J are TRBV5-1 and TRBJ2-3, with a possible D match to TRBD2 (5 bases). The CDR3 runs to 16 residues. Trimming shortened V by 0 bases and J by 2 bases, and 13 bases separated the two germline ends. Germline V gene lookup returns CDR1 SGHRS and CDR2 YFSETQ. The CDR3 reads CASSLGASTSTDTQYF. In nucleotides, the CDR3 is TGCGCCAGCAGCTTGGGGGCTAGCACCTCCACAGATACGCAGTATTTT.

This clonotype was recorded a few times. J is TRBJ2-7 and V is TRBV9, with TRBD2 matching over 7 bases. The length of the CDR3 is 17 residues. Germline trimming cut 3 bases from V and 5 bases from J; bases unmatched to any gene: 17. Germline V gene sequence: CDR1 SGDLS, CDR2 YYNGEE. In nucleotides, the CDR3 is TGTGCCAGCAGCGACGGGACGGAGGGGAGGGCCCTAAACGAGCAGTACTTC. Amino acids: CASSDGTEGRALNEQYF.

The chain couples TRBV5-1 to TRBJ2-3; 9 nucleotides match TRBD2. Unmatched junction bases numbered 1, after V lost 1 base and J lost 1 base. Germline-derived CDR1 and CDR2 are SGHRS and YFSETQ. CDR3 length: 15 residues. In DNA form, the CDR3 reads TGCGCCAGCAGCTTGACTAGCGGGCGCACAGATACGCAGTATTTT. Translating it yields CASSLTSGRTDTQYF.

V usage is TRBV28 and J usage is TRBJ2-1; perhaps TRBD2 as D (6 bases). The germline V and J ends were trimmed by 5 bases and 15 bases, with 14 bases remaining between them. The CDR3 has 11 amino acids. Germline V lookup: CDR1 MDHEN, CDR2 SYDVKM. CDR3 DNA sequence: TGTGCCAGCAGTAAGGGACTTTCCCCGTTCTTC. Residues: CASSKGLSPFF.

The rearrangement links TRBV7-9 to TRBJ2-5; perhaps TRBD2 as D (6 bases). Judging by the DNA end, TRBJ2-7 fits better; the J call may be wrong. Germline V gene data show CDR1 as SEHNR and CDR2 as FQNEAQ (reference sequence). This CDR3 is 16 amino acids long. CDR3 bases: TGTGCCAGCAGCGAGTCTAGGCGGGAACGGGCCTACGAGCAGTACTTC. Protein product: CASSESRRERAYEQYF.

This clonotype was observed a few times. The chain links TRBV7-9 to TRBJ1-1, with a possible D match to TRBD1 (5 bases). Germline CDR1 SEHNR, CDR2 FQNEAQ (reference sequence). V gave up 5 bases and J gave up 5 bases, with 24 bases separating them. CDR3 size: 17 residues. CDR3 protein: CASSPLQGSGLGTEAFF. CDR3 in DNA: TGTGCCAGCAGCCCCCTGCAGGGCTCGGGTTTGGGGACTGAAGCTTTCTTT.

In the case of this clonotype: One end of the junction fails to match germline, which may point to a read error. This chain joins TRBV7-9 and TRBJ2-1; no clear D gene. The J call is doubtful: the DNA matches TRBJ2-7 better. Germline V gives CDR1 SEHNR, CDR2 FQNEAQ (reference sequence). CDR3 length equals 15 residues. The CDR3 nucleotides are TGTGACAGCAGCTTAGAAGACCATTATATCCACGAGCAGTACTTC. It encodes CDSSLEDHYIHEQYF.

The sample holds a few counts of this clonotype. V is TRBV20-1 and J is TRBJ1-1; D is unresolved. Germline assignment: CDR1 DFQATT and CDR2 SNEGSKA (reference sequence). V was pared by 2 bases and J by 1 base, with 5 bases between. The CDR3 is made up of 12 amino acids. CDR3 bases: TGCAGTGCTAGAATGGGGAACACTGAAGCTTTCTTT. Protein sequence: CSARMGNTEAFF.

The genes are TRBV6-1 and TRBJ2-1, with TRBD2 matching 9 bases. TRBJ2-7 matches the DNA end more closely, so the J call is doubtful. Germline values: CDR1 MNHNS, CDR2 SASEGT. This CDR3 contains 15 residues. The CDR3 spells CASSVTSGRLYEQYF. CDR3 nucleotide sequence: TGTGCCAGCAGTGTAACTAGCGGGCGCCTATACGAGCAGTACTTC.

The sample holds a few counts of this clonotype. V gene TRBV6-2 or TRBV6-3 combines with J gene TRBJ2-5, with 8 bases lining up with TRBD2. CDR1 MNHEY and CDR2 SVGEGT come from the germline V gene. This CDR3 region has 16 residues. J gave up 1 base and V 2 bases, and 6 bases lay outside the gene matches. CDR3 sequence reads: CASSYGYLAGQETQYF. DNA for the CDR3: TGTGCCAGCAGTTACGGTTATCTAGCGGGCCAAGAGACCCAGTACTTC.